This record looks at one TCR beta chain sequence and its context. A second PCR of roughly 6 to 12 cycles used a sample-barcoded 5' primer and a J-beta primer mix. TCRdb re-analysed the 5' RACE reads in MiXCR, keeping a single row per CDR3 protein. Counted here are 1 million or so distinct CDR3 sequences, 45% occurring once; the ten biggest clones make up 18%. The sample comes from a study of blood T cells in healthy people across ages. CDR1 and CDR2 (germline): SGHDN, FVKESK. CDR3 length equals 16 residues. V shed 2 bases and J shed 3 bases, with 17 bases lying between them. The J gene is TRBJ2-7, the V gene TRBV14, with D perhaps being TRBD1 or TRBD2 (5 bases each). The TCR was taken from a woman aged 60-75 years in good health. Sequencing input: blood. The CDR3 region is CASSQRPGTGFYEQYF. The CDR3 coding sequence is TGTGCCAGCAGCCAAAGGCCCGGGACCGGATTCTACGAGCAGTACTTC.